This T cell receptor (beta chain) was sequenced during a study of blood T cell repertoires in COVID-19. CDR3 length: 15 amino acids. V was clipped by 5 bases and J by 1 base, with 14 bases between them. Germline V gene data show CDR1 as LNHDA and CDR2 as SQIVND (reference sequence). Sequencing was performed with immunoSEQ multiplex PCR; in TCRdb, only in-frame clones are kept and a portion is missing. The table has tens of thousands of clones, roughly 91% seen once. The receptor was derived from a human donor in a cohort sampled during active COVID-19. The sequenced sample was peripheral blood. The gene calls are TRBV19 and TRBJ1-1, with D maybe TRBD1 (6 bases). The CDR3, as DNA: TGTGCCAGTAGTCTCCACAGGGTTGGGAACACTGAAGCTTTCTTT. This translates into CASSLHRVGNTEAFF.